This TCR beta chain was sequenced for a study of CD8 T cells in ankylosing spondylitis. Using its own MiXCR run on the 5' RACE reads, TCRdb lists one record per CDR3 protein. The sample lists some 350,000 distinct CDR3 sequences; roughly 14% were seen once. Sequencing was performed on blood, either unsorted or a sorted T cell fraction (not recorded which). The sequence derives from a male donor with ankylosing spondylitis or in good health (not recorded which).

CDR3: CASSRTSGASYNEQFF. The CDR3, as DNA: TGTGCCAGCAGCAGGACTAGCGGGGCCTCCTACAATGAGCAGTTCTTC. V usage is TRBV12-3 or TRBV12-4 and J usage is TRBJ2-1, with TRBD2 matching 12 bases. The length of the CDR3 is 16 residues. V gave up 6 bases and J gave up 0 bases; unmatched junction bases: 3.